These 12 T cell receptor beta chains originate from one sample sequenced in a study of shared clonotypes between healthy human individuals. Selected positively for CCR7 and CD45RO-negative, naive CD8 cells excluded terminally differentiated effector memory CD45RA+ cells. Measured with immunoSEQ multiplex PCR; TCRdb has only the in-frame clones, and not every one. Here the sample spans roughly 890,000 clones, 85% to 95% being singletons. Material for sequencing was naive CD8+ T cells sorted from blood. These receptor sequences come from a man aged 30-40 years in good health.

The chain combines TRBV15 with TRBJ2-7; unclear D gene. Germline loops: CDR1 LNHNV, CDR2 YYDKDF (reference sequence). Trimming stripped 0 bases from V and 0 bases from J, with 3 bases between. CDR3 length: 13 residues. The CDR3 region is CATSRDPSYEQYF. DNA of the CDR3: TGTGCCACCAGCAGAGATCCCTCCTACGAGCAGTACTTC. Supplemented by reference TRBV15 and TRBJ2-7, the full variable domain reads DAMVIQNPRYQVTQFGKPVTLSCSQTLNHNVMYWYQQKSSQAPKLLFHYYDKDFNNEADTPDNFQSRRPNTSFCFLDIRSPGLGDTAMYLCATSRDPSYEQYFGPGTRLTVT.

The chain couples TRBV9 to TRBJ2-1; D ambiguous. V gave up 4 bases and J gave up 8 bases, with 22 bases separating them. This CDR3 contains 16 residues. Germline V gene sequence: CDR1 SGDLS, CDR2 YYNGEE. The CDR3 sequence: CASSNRRALYRDEQFF. CDR3 bases: TGTGCCAGCAGCAACCGACGGGCCCTCTACCGTGATGAGCAGTTCTTC.

The chain combines TRBV9 with TRBJ2-7, with D maybe TRBD2 (5 bases). CDR3 length equals 15 residues. Germline CDR1 SGDLS, CDR2 YYNGEE. Trimming removed 3 bases at V and 4 bases at J, with 17 bases between. CDR3: CASSEMSGTLYEQYF. Here the CDR3 DNA reads TGTGCCAGCAGCGAAATGAGCGGTACCCTTTACGAGCAGTACTTC.

The table lists this clone with a count of one. The chain recombines TRBV9 with TRBJ2-1, with 7 bases matching TRBD2. In germline, CDR1 is SGDLS, CDR2 YYNGEE. V was clipped by 3 bases and J by 0 bases; unmatched bases: 6. This CDR3 contains 16 residues. This CDR3 reads CASSAALAYSYNEQFF. As DNA, the CDR3 is TGTGCCAGCAGCGCAGCACTAGCGTACTCCTACAATGAGCAGTTCTTC.

The V gene is TRBV4-1, the J gene TRBJ2-1; D is possibly TRBD1 (6 bases). The V end was cut by 3 bases, the J end by 1 base, with 13 bases between. The CDR3 loop spans 16 amino acids. Germline loops: CDR1 MGHRA, CDR2 YSYEKL. CDR3 sequence reads: CASSHDDRLSYNEQFF. As DNA, the CDR3 is TGCGCCAGCAGCCATGACGACAGGTTGTCCTACAATGAGCAGTTCTTC.

This chain links TRBV27 with TRBJ2-1; D unresolved. Germline V gives CDR1 MNHEY, CDR2 SMNVEV (reference sequence). V was clipped by 4 bases and J by 8 bases, with 9 bases between them. The CDR3 has 12 amino acids. CDR3 nucleotide sequence: TGTGCCAGCAGTTATCTAGGAGATGAGCAGTTCTTC. Its protein product is CASSYLGDEQFF.

V and J are TRBV16 and TRBJ2-7; 8 nucleotides agree with TRBD1. Trimming removed 1 base from V and 2 bases from J; junction bases left unmatched: 4. CDR3 length equals 15 residues. Per germline, CDR1 KGHSY and CDR2 FQNENV. The CDR3 loop reads CASSQLQGATYEQYF. CDR3 sequence (DNA): TGTGCCAGCAGCCAATTGCAGGGGGCAACCTACGAGCAGTACTTC. The whole variable domain, filled in from reference TRBV16 and TRBJ2-7, reads GEEVAQTPKHLVRGEGQKAKLYCAPIKGHSYVFWYQQVLKNEFKFLISFQNENVFDETGMPKERFSAKCLPNSPCSLEIQATKLEDSAVYFCASSQLQGATYEQYFGPGTRLTVT.

This chain joins TRBV10-3 and TRBJ2-1, with 8 bases that match TRBD2. Trimming at V came to 5 bases and at J to 0 bases, leaving 3 bases not matched to a gene. This CDR3 region has 15 residues. Germline assignment: CDR1 ENHRY and CDR2 SYGVKD. CDR3 sequence: CAISFSGDSYNEQFF. CDR3 nucleotides: TGTGCCATCAGTTTTAGCGGGGACTCCTACAATGAGCAGTTCTTC.

On this clone itself: Other DNA sequences in this specimen translate into the identical CDR3. The chain links TRBV19 to TRBJ2-7; D remains unclear. V gave up 5 bases and J gave up 2 bases, with 13 bases separating them. The CDR3 spans 14 residues. Germline CDR1 LNHDA, CDR2 SQIVND (reference sequence). This chain's CDR3 is CASSYADGTYEQYF. In nucleotides, the CDR3 is TGTGCCAGTAGTTATGCAGACGGAACCTACGAGCAGTACTTC.

V gene TRBV15 combines with J gene TRBJ1-1; D remains ambiguous. The ends were cut back, 5 bases at V and 6 bases at J, with 16 bases in the middle. Germline assignment: CDR1 LNHNV and CDR2 YYDKDF (reference sequence). This CDR3 is built from 14 residues. The CDR3 DNA sequence: TGTGCCACCAGCTTGAGCGACTCGGGCGCTGAAGCTTTCTTT. This gives the protein CATSLSDSGAEAFF.

CDR3 coding DNA: TGTGCCAGCAGCTTAGGTAGGCCCCTAGACGAGCAGTACTTC. Its protein is CASSLGRPLDEQYF. The V gene is TRBV7-8, the J gene TRBJ2-7; D is unclear. Per germline, CDR1 SGHVS and CDR2 FQNEAQ. V was clipped by 1 base and J by 5 bases, with 12 bases between them. CDR3 size: 14 residues.

This chain joins TRBV28 and TRBJ2-7; the D is unclear. The CDR3 covers 15 residues. Between the trimmed V and J ends, which lost 2 bases and 6 bases, there was a span of 17 bases. Germline CDR1 MDHEN, CDR2 SYDVKM. CDR3 loop: CASSLPCETVCEQYF. The DNA for the CDR3 is TGTGCCAGCAGTTTACCCTGCGAAACGGTCTGCGAGCAGTACTTC.